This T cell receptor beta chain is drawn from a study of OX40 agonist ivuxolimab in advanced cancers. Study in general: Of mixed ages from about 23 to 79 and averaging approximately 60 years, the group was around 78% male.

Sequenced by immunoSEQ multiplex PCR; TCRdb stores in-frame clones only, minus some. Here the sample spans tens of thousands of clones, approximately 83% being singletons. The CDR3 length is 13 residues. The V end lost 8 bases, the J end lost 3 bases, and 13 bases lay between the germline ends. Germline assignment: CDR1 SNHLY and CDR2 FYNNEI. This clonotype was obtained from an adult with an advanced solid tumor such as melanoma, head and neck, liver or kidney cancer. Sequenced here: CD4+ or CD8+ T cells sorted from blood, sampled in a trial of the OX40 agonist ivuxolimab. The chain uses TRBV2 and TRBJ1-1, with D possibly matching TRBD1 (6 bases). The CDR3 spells CASEDSGDTEAFF. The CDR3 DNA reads TGTGCCAGCGAGGACAGCGGGGACACTGAAGCTTTCTTT.